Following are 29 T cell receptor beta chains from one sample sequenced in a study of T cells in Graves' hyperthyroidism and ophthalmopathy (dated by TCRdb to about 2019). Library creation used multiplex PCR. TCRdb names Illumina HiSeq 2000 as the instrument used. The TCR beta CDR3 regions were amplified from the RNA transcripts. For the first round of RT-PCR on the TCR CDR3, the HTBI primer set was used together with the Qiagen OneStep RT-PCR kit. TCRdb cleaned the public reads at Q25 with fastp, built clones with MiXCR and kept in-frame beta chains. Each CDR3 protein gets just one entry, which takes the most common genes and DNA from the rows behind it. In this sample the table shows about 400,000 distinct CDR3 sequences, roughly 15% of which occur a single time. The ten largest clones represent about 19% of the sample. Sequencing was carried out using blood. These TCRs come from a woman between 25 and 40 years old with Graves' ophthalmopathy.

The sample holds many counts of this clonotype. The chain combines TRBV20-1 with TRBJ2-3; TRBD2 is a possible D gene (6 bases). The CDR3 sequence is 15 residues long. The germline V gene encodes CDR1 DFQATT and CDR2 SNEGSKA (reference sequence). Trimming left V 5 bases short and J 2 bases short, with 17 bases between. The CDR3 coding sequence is TGCAGTGCTGGGGACTCTCGCCGACCCACAGATACGCAGTATTTT. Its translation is CSAGDSRRPTDTQYF.

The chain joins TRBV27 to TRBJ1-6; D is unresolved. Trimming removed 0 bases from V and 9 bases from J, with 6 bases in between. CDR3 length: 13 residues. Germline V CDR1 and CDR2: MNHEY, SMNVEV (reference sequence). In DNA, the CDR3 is TGTGCCAGCAGTTTATCGAACGGTTCACCCCTCCACTTT. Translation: CASSLSNGSPLHF.

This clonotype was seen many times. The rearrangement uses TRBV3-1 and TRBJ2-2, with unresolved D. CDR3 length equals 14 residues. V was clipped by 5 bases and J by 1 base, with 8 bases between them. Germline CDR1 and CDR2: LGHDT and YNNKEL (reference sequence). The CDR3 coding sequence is TGTGCCAGCAGCGCATCAGTGAACACCGGGGAGCTGTTTTTT. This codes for CASSASVNTGELFF. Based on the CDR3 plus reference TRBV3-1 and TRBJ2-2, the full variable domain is DTAVSQTPKYLVTQMGNDKSIKCEQNLGHDTMYWYKQDSKKFLKIMFSYNNKELIINETVPNRFSPKSPDKAHLNLHINSLELGDSAVYFCASSASVNTGELFFGEGSRLTVL.

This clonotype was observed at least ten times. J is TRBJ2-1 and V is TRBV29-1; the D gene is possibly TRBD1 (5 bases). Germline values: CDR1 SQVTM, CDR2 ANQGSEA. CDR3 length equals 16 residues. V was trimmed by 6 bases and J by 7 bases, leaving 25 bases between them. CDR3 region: CSVVGSREGVQNEQFF. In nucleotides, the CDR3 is TGCAGCGTGGTAGGTTCCAGGGAAGGGGTACAAAATGAGCAGTTCTTC.

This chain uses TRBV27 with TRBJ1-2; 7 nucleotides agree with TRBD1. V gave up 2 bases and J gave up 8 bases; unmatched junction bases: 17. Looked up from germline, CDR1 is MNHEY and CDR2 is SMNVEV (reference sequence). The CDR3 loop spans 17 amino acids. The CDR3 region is CASSLTLPTGTAGGYTF. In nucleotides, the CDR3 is TGTGCCAGCAGTTTAACCCTACCCACCGGGACAGCTGGGGGCTACACCTTC.

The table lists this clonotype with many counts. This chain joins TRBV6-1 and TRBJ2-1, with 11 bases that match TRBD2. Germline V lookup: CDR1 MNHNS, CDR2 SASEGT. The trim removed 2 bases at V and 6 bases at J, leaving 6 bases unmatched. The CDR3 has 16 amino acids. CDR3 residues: CASSEPLAGGGNEQFF. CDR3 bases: TGTGCCAGCAGTGAACCTCTAGCGGGGGGAGGCAATGAGCAGTTCTTC.

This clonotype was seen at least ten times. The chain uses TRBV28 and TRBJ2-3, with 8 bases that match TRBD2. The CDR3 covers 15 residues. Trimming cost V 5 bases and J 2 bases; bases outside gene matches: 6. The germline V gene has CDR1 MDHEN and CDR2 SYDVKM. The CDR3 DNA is TGTGCCAGCAGTACTGCGGGGGGTGTCACAGATACGCAGTATTTT. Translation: CASSTAGGVTDTQYF.

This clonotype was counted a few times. The CDR3 loop reads CASTGTSGAKQYF. For the CDR3, the DNA is TGTGCCAGCACTGGGACTAGCGGGGCCAAGCAGTACTTC. This rearrangement joins TRBV2 to TRBJ2-7; 13 nucleotides align to TRBD2. CDR3 length equals 13 residues. Germline CDR1 reads SNHLY; CDR2 reads FYNNEI. Trimming at V came to 7 bases and at J to 8 bases, leaving 5 bases not matched to a gene.

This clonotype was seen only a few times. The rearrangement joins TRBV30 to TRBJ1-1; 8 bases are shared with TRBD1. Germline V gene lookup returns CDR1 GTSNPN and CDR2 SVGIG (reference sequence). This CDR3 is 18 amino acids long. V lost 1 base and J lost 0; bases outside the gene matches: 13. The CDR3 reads CAWSANRGAISMNTEAFF. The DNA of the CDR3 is TGTGCCTGGAGTGCAAACAGGGGGGCCATCAGTATGAACACTGAAGCTTTCTTT.

CDR3: CASSLWGTGVSGNTIYF. In nucleotides, the CDR3 is TGTGCCAGCAGCTTATGGGGGACGGGAGTCTCTGGAAACACCATATATTTT. V usage is TRBV11-3 and J usage is TRBJ1-3; tentative D call: TRBD1 (5 bases). The V gene's germline CDR1 is SGHNT and CDR2 YENEEA. The CDR3 contains 17 residues. V shed 2 bases and J shed 0 bases, with 14 bases lying between them.

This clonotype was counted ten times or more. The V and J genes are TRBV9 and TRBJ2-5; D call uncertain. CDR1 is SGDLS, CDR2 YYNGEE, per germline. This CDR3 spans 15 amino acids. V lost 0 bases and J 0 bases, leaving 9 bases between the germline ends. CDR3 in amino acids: CASSVGVWDQETQYF. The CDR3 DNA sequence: TGTGCCAGCAGCGTAGGGGTATGGGACCAAGAGACCCAGTACTTC.

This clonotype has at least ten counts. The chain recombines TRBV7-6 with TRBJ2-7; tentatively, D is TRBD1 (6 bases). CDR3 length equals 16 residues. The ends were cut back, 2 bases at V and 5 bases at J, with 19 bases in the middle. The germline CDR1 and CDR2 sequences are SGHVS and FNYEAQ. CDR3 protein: CASSLPAYRPGDEQYF. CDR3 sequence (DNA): TGTGCCAGCAGCTTACCCGCTTATCGGCCAGGGGACGAGCAGTACTTC. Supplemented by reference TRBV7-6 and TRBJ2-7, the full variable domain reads GAGVSQSPRYKVTKRGQDVALRCDPISGHVSLYWYRQALGQGPEFLTYFNYEAQQDKSGLPNDRFSAERPEGSISTLTIQRTEQRDSAMYRCASSLPAYRPGDEQYFGPGTRLTVT.

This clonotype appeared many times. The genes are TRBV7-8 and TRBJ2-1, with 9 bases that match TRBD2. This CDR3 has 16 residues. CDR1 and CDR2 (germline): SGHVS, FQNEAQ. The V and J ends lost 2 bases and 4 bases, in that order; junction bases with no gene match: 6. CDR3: CASSLLTSGSYNEQFF. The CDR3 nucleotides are TGTGCCAGCAGCTTATTGACTAGCGGATCATACAATGAGCAGTTCTTC.

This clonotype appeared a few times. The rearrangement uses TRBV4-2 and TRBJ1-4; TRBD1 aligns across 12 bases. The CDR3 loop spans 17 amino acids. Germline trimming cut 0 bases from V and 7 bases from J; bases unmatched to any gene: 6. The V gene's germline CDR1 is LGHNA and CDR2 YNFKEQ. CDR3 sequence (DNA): TGTGCCAGCAGCCAAGACCGGGACAGGGGGCGTGGTGAAAAACTGTTTTTT. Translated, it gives CASSQDRDRGRGEKLFF.

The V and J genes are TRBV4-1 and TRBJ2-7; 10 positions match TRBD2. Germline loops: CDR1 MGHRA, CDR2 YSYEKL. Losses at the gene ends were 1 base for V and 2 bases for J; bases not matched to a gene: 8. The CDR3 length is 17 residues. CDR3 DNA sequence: TGCGCCAGCAGCCAAGCACCCACTAGCGGGGCCACCTACGAGCAGTACTTC. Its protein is CASSQAPTSGATYEQYF.

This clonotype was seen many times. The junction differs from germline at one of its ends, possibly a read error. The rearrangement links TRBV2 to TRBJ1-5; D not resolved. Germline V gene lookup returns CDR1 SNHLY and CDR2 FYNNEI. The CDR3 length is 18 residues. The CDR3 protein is CASREASTNSYSNQPQHF. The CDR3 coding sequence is TGTGCCAGCAGAGAAGCGTCGACAAATAGTTATAGCAATCAGCCCCAGCATTTT.

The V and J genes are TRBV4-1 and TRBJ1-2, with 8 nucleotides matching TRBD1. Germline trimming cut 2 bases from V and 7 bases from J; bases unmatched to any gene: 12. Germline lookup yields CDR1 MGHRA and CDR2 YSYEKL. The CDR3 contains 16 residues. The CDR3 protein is CASSQLPGTGVLGYTF. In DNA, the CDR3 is TGCGCCAGCAGCCAACTACCCGGGACAGGAGTACTTGGCTACACCTTC.

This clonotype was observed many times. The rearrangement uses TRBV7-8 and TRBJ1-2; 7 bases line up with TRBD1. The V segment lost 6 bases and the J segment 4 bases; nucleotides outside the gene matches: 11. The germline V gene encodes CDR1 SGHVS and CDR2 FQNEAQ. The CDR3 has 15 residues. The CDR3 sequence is CASSRIQGLGYGYTF. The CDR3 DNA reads TGTGCCAGCAGTAGAATACAGGGGTTGGGCTATGGCTACACCTTC. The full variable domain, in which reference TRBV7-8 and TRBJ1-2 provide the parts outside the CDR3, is GAGVSQSPRYKVAKRGQDVALRCDPISGHVSLFWYQQALGQGPEFLTYFQNEAQLDKSGLPSDRFFAERPEGSVSTLKIQRTQQEDSAVYLCASSRIQGLGYGYTFGSGTRLTVV.

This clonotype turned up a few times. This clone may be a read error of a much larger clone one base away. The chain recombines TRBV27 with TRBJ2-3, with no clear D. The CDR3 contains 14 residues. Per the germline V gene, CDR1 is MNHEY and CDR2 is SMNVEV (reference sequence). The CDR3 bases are TGTGCCGGCAGTTTCTCGGACCTCACAGATACGCAGTATTTT. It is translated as CAGSFSDLTDTQYF.

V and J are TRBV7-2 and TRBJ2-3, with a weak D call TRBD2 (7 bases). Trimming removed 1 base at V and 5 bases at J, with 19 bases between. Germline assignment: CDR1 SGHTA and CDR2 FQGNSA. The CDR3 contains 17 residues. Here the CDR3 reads CASSLGQTAGAKDTQYF. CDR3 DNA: TGTGCCAGCAGCTTAGGCCAGACGGCGGGGGCGAAAGATACGCAGTATTTT.

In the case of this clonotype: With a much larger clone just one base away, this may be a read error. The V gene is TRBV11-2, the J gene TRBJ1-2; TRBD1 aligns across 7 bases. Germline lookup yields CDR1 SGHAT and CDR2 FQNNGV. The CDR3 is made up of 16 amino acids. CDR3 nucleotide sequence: TGTGCCAGCAGCCCTCCCCCCGGGACAGCTAACTATGACTACACCTTC. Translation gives CASSPPPGTANYDYTF.

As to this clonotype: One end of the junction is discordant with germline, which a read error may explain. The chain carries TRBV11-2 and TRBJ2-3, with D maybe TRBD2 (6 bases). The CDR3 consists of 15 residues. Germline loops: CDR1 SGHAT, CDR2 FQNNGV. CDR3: CASSLFGGSIDTQYF. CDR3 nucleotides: TGTGCCAGCAGCTTGTTCGGGGGTAGCATAGATACGCAGTATTTT.

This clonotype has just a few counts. CDR3: CASSIMGSGTDTQYF. The CDR3 coding sequence is TGTGCCAGTAGTATTATGGGATCCGGCACAGATACGCAGTATTTT. The chain carries TRBV19 and TRBJ2-3; D is unclear. The CDR3 runs to 15 residues. Germline V gene data show CDR1 as LNHDA and CDR2 as SQIVND (reference sequence). Trimming removed 3 bases at V and 1 base at J, with 11 bases between. Complete variable domain (other parts from reference TRBV19 and TRBJ2-3): DGGITQSPKYLFRKEGQNVTLSCEQNLNHDAMYWYRQDPGQGLRLIYYSQIVNDFQKGDIAEGYSVSREKKESFPLTVTSAQKNPTAFYLCASSIMGSGTDTQYFGPGTRLTVL.

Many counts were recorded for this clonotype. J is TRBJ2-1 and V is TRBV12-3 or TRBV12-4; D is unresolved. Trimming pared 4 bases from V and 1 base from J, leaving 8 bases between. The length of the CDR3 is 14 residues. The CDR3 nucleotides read TGTGCCAGCAGTTGGTCACTATCCTACAATGAGCAGTTCTTC. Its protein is CASSWSLSYNEQFF.

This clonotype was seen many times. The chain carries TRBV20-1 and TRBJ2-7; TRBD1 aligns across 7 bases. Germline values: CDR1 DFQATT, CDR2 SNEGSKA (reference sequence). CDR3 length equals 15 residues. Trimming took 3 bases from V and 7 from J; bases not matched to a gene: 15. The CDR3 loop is CSASPTGLRLGEQYF. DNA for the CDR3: TGCAGTGCTAGCCCGACAGGGCTGCGTCTTGGGGAGCAGTACTTC.

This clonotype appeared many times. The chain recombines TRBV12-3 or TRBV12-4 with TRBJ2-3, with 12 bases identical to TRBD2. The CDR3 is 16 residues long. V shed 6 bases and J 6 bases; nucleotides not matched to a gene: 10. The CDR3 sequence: CASRPTSGGGSDTQYF. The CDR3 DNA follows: TGTGCCAGCAGGCCGACTAGCGGGGGAGGTTCTGATACGCAGTATTTT.

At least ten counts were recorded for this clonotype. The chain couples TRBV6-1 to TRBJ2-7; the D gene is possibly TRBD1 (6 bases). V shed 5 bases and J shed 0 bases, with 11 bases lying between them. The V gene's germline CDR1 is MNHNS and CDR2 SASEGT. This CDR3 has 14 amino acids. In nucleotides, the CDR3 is TGTGCCAGCAGTTATACAGGGATCTCCTACGAGCAGTACTTC. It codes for CASSYTGISYEQYF.

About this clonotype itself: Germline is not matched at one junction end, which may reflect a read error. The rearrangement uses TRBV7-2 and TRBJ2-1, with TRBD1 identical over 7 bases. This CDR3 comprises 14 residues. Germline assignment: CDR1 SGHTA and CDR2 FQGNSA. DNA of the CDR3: TGTGCCAGCAACCGGGACAGACACCACAATGGGCAGTTCTTC. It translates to CASNRDRHHNGQFF.

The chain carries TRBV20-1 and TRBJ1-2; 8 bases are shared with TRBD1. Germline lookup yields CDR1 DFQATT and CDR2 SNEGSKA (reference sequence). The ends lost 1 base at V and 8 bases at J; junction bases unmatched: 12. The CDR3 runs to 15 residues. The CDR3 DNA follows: TGCAGTGCTAGAGCACGGGAATCAACAGGGGGGGGCTACACCTTC. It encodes CSARARESTGGGYTF.